The 6 T cell receptor beta chains given below trace back to one sample, sequenced in a study of T cells in Graves' hyperthyroidism and ophthalmopathy (dated by TCRdb to about 2019). Library preparation used multiplex PCR. TCRdb records Illumina HiSeq 2000 as the sequencer. TCR beta CDR3 regions were amplified from RNA transcripts. A first-round RT-PCR of the TCR CDR3 used the HTBI primer set with the Qiagen OneStep RT-PCR kit. TCRdb took the public reads, trimmed them with fastp at Q25, ran MiXCR for clone calling and kept in-frame beta chains. CDR3 protein duplicates are merged, each entry listing the most common genes and DNA. This sample comprises hundreds of thousands of distinct CDR3 sequences, under 15% of them detected only once. About 12% of the sample is taken by the ten largest. Specimen: blood. The receptors stem from a man between 18 and 29 years old with Graves' ophthalmopathy.

This clonotype has a count of ten or more. This chain joins TRBV15 and TRBJ2-7; the match to TRBD1 covers 8 bases. Germline lookup yields CDR1 LNHNV and CDR2 YYDKDF (reference sequence). The CDR3 length is 15 residues. The V gene end was trimmed by 3 bases and the J gene end by 5 bases; junction bases not matched to a gene: 9. The CDR3 DNA sequence: TGTGCCACCAGCAGTGGGCCTTCAGGGGGCGACGAGCAGTACTTC. This encodes CATSSGPSGGDEQYF.

Many counts were recorded for this clonotype. The chain carries TRBV12-3 or TRBV12-4 and TRBJ2-3; D unclear. V shed 2 bases and J shed 1 base, with 10 bases lying between them. This CDR3 spans 15 amino acids. In nucleotides, the CDR3 is TGTGCCAGCAGTTTAACTCCCGGCGGCACAGATACGCAGTATTTT. Translation gives CASSLTPGGTDTQYF.

The chain is built from TRBV18 and TRBJ1-5; 7 nucleotides match TRBD1. Germline V CDR1 and CDR2: KGHSH, LQKENI. This CDR3 spans 16 amino acids. J was trimmed by 0 bases and V by 3 bases; bases with no gene match: 5. CDR3 region: CASSPGTAPSNQPQHF. The CDR3 coding sequence is TGTGCCAGCTCACCGGGGACAGCTCCTAGCAATCAGCCCCAGCATTTT.

This clonotype was seen ten or more times. The chain is built from TRBV12-3 or TRBV12-4 and TRBJ2-7, with 7 nucleotides matching TRBD2. The V gene end was trimmed by 7 bases and the J gene end by 6 bases; junction bases not matched to a gene: 15. The length of the CDR3 is 15 residues. CDR3 in amino acids: CASTLRGGVYGEQYF. CDR3 in DNA: TGTGCCAGCACTCTCCGTGGGGGGGTTTATGGCGAGCAGTACTTC.

This clonotype occurred once. A much larger clone lies a single base off, so this may be a read error. The rearrangement joins TRBV10-3 to TRBJ2-7, with D perhaps matching TRBD1 (5 bases). The CDR3 is made up of 14 amino acids. Germline V gene data show CDR1 as ENHRY and CDR2 as SYGVKD. The CDR3 sequence: CVSRAELISYEQYF. CDR3 sequence (DNA): TGTGTCTCCAGGGCAGAGCTCATCTCCTACGAGCAGTACTTC.

This rearrangement joins TRBV29-1 to TRBJ2-2; 7 positions agree with TRBD1. V was pared by 7 bases and J by 4 bases, with 15 bases of the junction left unmatched. Germline V gene data show CDR1 as SQVTM and CDR2 as ANQGSEA. The CDR3 runs to 16 residues. The DNA for the CDR3 is TGCAGCGCCGCCGGAGGACAGGCTTTGGGCACCGGGGAGCTGTTTTTT. Protein sequence: CSAAGGQALGTGELFF.